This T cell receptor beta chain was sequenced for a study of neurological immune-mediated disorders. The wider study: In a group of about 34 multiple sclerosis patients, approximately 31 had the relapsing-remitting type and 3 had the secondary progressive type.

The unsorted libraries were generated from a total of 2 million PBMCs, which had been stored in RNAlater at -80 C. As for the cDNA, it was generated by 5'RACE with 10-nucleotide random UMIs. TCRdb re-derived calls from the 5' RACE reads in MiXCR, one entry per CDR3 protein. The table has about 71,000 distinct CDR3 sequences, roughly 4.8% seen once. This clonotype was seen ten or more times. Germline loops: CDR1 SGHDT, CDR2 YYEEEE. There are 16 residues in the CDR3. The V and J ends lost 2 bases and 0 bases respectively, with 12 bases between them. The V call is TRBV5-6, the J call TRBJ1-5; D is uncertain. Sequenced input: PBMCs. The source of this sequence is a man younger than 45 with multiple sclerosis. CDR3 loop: CASSFRGFYSNQPQHF. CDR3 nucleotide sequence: TGTGCCAGCAGCTTCCGAGGGTTTTATAGCAATCAGCCCCAGCATTTT.